This passage covers 5 T cell receptor beta chains from one sample sequenced in a study of blood T cell repertoires in COVID-19. Profiled with immunoSEQ multiplex PCR; TCRdb holds only in-frame clones, not every one. This sample has over 110,000 clones, with around 90% found just once. The sample taken for sequencing was peripheral blood. The receptor set was obtained from a man aged 65 to 85 with acute or convalescent COVID-19.

This chain links TRBV9 with TRBJ1-5; 8 bases align to TRBD1. The CDR3 runs 15 residues. The germline CDR1 and CDR2 sequences are SGDLS and YYNGEE. Losses at the gene ends were 0 bases for V and 6 bases for J; bases not matched to a gene: 5. CDR3 sequence reads: CASSVDGQGSQPQHF. In nucleotides, the CDR3 is TGTGCCAGCAGCGTAGACGGACAGGGAAGTCAGCCCCAGCATTTT.

The V and J genes are TRBV7-9 and TRBJ1-6, with TRBD1 as a possible D gene (5 bases). The CDR3 sequence is 14 residues long. V lost 1 base, J lost 8 bases, and 9 bases lay in between. Germline assignment: CDR1 SEHNR and CDR2 FQNEAQ (reference sequence). As DNA, the CDR3 is TGTGCCAGCAGCTTAGGGGGCCGGGATTCACCCCTCCACTTT. This codes for CASSLGGRDSPLHF. Together with reference TRBV7-9 and TRBJ1-6, the CDR3 gives the full variable domain: DTGVSQNPRHKITKRGQNVTFRCDPISEHNRLYWYRQTLGQGPEFLTYFQNEAQLEKSRLLSDRFSAERPKGSFSTLEIQRTEQGDSAMYLCASSLGGRDSPLHFGNGTRLTVT.

The V gene is TRBV6-5, the J gene TRBJ1-2, with D maybe TRBD1 (6 bases). This CDR3 has 12 amino acids. Trimming removed 10 bases from V and 8 bases from J, with 17 bases in between. Germline CDR1 MNHEY, CDR2 SVGAGI. This CDR3 is CATRRGRLGYTF. The CDR3 DNA follows: TGTGCCACCCGGCGGGGGCGTCTCGGCTACACCTTC.

The CDR3 nucleotides read TGTGCCAGTAAGAAGAGGGGGGGCGACACCGGGGAGCTGTTTTTT. Protein product: CASKKRGGDTGELFF. The genes are TRBV19 and TRBJ2-2; maybe TRBD2 (7 bases). The germline V gene encodes CDR1 LNHDA and CDR2 SQIVND (reference sequence). Between the trimmed V and J ends, which lost 7 bases and 3 bases, there was a span of 15 bases. CDR3 length: 15 amino acids.

This chain joins TRBV5-1 and TRBJ2-2, with 8 bases aligning to TRBD2. The V gene's germline CDR1 is SGHRS and CDR2 YFSETQ. The CDR3 runs 15 residues. Trimming took 4 bases from V and 4 from J; bases not matched to a gene: 6. This chain's CDR3 is CASSPGTRSTGELFF. CDR3 coding DNA: TGCGCCAGCAGCCCCGGGACTAGGAGCACCGGGGAGCTGTTTTTT.